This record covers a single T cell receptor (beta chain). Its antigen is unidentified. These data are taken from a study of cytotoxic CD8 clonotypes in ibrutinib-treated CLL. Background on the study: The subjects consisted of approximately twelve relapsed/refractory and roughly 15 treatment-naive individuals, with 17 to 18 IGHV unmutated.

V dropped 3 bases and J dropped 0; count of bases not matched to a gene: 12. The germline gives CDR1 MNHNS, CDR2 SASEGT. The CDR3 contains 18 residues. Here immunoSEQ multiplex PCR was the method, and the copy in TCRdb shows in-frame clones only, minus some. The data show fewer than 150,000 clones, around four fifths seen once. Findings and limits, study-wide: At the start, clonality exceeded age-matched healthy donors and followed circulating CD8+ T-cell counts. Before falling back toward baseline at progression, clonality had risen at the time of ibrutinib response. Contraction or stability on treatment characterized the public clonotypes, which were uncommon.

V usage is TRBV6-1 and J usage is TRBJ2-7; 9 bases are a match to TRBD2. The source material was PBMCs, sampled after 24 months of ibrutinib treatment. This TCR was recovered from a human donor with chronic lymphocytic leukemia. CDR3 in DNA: TGTGCCAGCAGTGAGGGGGGACTAGCCAGACCTAGCTCCTACGAGCAGTACTTC. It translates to CASSEGGLARPSSYEQYF.